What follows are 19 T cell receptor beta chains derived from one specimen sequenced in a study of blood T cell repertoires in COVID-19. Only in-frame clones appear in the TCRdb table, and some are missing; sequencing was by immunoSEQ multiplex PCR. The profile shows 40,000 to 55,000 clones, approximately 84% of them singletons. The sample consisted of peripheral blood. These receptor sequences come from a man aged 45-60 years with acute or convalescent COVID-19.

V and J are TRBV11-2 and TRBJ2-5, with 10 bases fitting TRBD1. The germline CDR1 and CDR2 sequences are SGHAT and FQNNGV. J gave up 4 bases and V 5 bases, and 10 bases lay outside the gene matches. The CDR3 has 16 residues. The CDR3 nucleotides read TGTGCCAGCAGCACCCTTTTAAGGACAGGGGGAGAGACCCAGTACTTC. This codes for CASSTLLRTGGETQYF.

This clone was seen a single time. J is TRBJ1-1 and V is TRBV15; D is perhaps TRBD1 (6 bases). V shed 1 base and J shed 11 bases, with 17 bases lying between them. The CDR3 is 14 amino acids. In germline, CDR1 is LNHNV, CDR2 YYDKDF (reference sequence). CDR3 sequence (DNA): TGTGCCACCAGCAGAGGGGCGGGGGCTAGGTCGGCTTTCTTT. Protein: CATSRGAGARSAFF. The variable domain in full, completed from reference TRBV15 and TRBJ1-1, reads DAMVIQNPRYQVTQFGKPVTLSCSQTLNHNVMYWYQQKSSQAPKLLFHYYDKDFNNEADTPDNFQSRRPNTSFCFLDIRSPGLGDTAMYLCATSRGAGARSAFFGQGTRLTVV.

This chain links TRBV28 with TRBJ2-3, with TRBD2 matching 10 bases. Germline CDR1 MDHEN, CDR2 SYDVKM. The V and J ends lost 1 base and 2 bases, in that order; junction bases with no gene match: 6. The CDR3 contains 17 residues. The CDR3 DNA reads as TGTGCCAGCAGTTTATATCCAGCGGGAGGGAACACAGATACGCAGTATTTT. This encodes CASSLYPAGGNTDTQYF.

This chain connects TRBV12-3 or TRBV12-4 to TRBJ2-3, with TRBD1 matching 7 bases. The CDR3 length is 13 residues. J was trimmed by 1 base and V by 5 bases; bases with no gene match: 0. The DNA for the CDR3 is TGTGCCAGCAGTCAGGGGGGCACAGATACGCAGTATTTT. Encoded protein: CASSQGGTDTQYF.

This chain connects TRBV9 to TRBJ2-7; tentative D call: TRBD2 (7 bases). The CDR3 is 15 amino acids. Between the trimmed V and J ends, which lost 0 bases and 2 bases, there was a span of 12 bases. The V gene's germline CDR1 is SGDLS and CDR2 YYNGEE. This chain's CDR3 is CASSVEGEGPYEQYF. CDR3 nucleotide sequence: TGTGCCAGCAGCGTAGAGGGGGAGGGCCCCTACGAGCAGTACTTC.

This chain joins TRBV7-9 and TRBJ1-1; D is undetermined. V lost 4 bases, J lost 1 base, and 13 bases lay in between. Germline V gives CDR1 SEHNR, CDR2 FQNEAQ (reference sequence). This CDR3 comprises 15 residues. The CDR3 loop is CASSSARGANTEAFF. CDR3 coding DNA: TGTGCCAGCAGCTCCGCCAGAGGCGCGAACACTGAAGCTTTCTTT.

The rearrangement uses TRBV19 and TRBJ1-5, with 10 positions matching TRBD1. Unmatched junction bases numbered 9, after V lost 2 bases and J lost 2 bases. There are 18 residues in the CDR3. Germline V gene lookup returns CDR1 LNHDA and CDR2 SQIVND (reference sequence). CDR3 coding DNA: TGTGCCAGTAGTATAAGGAGGACAGGGGGATTTGGCAATCAGCCCCAGCATTTT. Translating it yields CASSIRRTGGFGNQPQHF.

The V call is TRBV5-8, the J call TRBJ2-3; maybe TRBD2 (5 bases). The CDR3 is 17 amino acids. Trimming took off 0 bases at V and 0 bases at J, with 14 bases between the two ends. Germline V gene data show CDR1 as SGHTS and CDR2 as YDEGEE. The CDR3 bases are TGTGCCAGCAGCTTGGGGGGAGCTGTGGATAGCACAGATACGCAGTATTTT. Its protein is CASSLGGAVDSTDTQYF.

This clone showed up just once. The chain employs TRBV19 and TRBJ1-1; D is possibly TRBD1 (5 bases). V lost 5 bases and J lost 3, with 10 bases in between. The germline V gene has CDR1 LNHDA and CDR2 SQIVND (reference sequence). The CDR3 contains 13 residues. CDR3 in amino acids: CASSLTADTEAFF. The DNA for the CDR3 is TGTGCCAGTAGTTTGACAGCCGACACTGAAGCTTTCTTT. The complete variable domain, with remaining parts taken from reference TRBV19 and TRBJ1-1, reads DGGITQSPKYLFRKEGQNVTLSCEQNLNHDAMYWYRQDPGQGLRLIYYSQIVNDFQKGDIAEGYSVSREKKESFPLTVTSAQKNPTAFYLCASSLTADTEAFFGQGTRLTVV.

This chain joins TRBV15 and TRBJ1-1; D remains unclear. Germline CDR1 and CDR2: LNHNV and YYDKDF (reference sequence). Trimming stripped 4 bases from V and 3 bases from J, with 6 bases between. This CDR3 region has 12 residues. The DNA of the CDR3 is TGTGCCACCAGCACCAGGTACACTGAAGCTTTCTTT. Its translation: CATSTRYTEAFF. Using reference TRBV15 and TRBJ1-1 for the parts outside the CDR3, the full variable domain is DAMVIQNPRYQVTQFGKPVTLSCSQTLNHNVMYWYQQKSSQAPKLLFHYYDKDFNNEADTPDNFQSRRPNTSFCFLDIRSPGLGDTAMYLCATSTRYTEAFFGQGTRLTVV.

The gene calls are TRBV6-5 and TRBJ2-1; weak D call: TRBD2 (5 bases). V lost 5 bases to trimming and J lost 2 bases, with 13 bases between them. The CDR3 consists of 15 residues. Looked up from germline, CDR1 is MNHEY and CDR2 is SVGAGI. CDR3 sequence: CASSPHTSAYNEQFF. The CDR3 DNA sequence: TGTGCCAGCAGTCCACACACTAGTGCCTACAATGAGCAGTTCTTC.

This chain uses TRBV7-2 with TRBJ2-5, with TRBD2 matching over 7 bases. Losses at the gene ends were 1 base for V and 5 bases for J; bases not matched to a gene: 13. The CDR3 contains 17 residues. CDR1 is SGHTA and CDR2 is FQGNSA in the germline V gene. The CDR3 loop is CASSLVVLVAGDETQYF. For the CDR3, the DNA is TGTGCCAGCAGCTTAGTAGTTCTAGTAGCGGGTGACGAGACCCAGTACTTC.

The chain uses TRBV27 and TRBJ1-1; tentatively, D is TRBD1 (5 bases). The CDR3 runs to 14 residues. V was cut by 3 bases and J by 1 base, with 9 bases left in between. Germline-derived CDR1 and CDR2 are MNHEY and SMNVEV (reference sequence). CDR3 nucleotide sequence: TGTGCCAGCAGTTTTACAGGTTCGAACACTGAAGCTTTCTTT. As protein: CASSFTGSNTEAFF.

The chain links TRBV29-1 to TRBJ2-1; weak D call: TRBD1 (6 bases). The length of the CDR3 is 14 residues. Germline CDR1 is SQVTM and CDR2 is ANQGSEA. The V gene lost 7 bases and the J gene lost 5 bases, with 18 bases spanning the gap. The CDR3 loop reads CSAQQGSENNEQFF. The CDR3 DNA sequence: TGCAGCGCCCAACAGGGATCGGAGAACAATGAGCAGTTCTTC.

CDR3 residues: CASSTSGLNSPLHF. The CDR3 DNA is TGTGCCAGCAGCACATCGGGATTAAATTCACCCCTCCACTTT. The chain carries TRBV7-9 and TRBJ1-6; D is undetermined. V was trimmed by 5 bases and J by 7 bases, leaving 12 bases between them. In germline, CDR1 is SEHNR, CDR2 FQNEAQ (reference sequence). The CDR3 has 14 amino acids.

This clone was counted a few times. CDR3 protein: CASSQQENTEAFF. Written as DNA, the CDR3 is TGTGCCAGCAGCCAACAGGAGAACACTGAAGCTTTCTTT. V usage is TRBV3-1 (or the pseudogene TRBV3-2) and J usage is TRBJ1-1, with D uncertain. Trimming removed 2 bases from V and 1 base from J, with 5 bases in between. The CDR3 has 13 residues. From germline, CDR1 is LGHDT and CDR2 YNNKEL (reference sequence).

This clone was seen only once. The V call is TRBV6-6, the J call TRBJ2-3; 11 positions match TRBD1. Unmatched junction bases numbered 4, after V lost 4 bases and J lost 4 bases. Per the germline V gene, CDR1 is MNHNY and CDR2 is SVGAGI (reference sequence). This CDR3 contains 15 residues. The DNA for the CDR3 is TGTGCCAGCAGTTCCCGGGACAGGGGGTCAGATACGCAGTATTTT. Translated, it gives CASSSRDRGSDTQYF.

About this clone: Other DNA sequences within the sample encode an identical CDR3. The CDR3 loop is CASSQNTGELFF. CDR3 in DNA: TGTGCCAGCAGCCAGAACACCGGGGAGCTGTTTTTT. V and J are TRBV11-3 and TRBJ2-2; D uncertain. This CDR3 region has 12 residues. From germline, CDR1 is SGHNT and CDR2 YENEEA. The V gene lost 5 bases and the J gene lost 1 base, with 2 bases spanning the gap.

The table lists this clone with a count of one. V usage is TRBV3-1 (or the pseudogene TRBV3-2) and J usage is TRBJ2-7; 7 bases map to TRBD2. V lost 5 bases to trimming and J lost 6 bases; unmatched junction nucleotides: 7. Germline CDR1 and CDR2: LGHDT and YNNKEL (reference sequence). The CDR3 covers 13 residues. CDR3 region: CASSTGRGGEQYF. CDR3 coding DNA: TGTGCCAGCAGCACGGGGAGGGGAGGCGAGCAGTACTTC.